Following are 13 T cell receptor beta chains from one sample sequenced in a study of regulatory T cells in long-lasting Graves disease. HTBI primers from iRepertoire and Arm-PCR of CDR3 regions yielded the TCR beta libraries. Each CDR3 protein gets one entry after TCRdb re-called the multiplex PCR reads with MiXCR. Of 310,000 or so distinct CDR3 sequences in the sample, around a fifth are singletons; the top ten hold 29%. Time point noted: persistent/refractory GD, antithyroid drugs over 5 years with positive TRAb. The authors made the TCR library using RNA they extracted from PBMCs. The source material was peripheral blood mononuclear cells (PBMCs), sampled when the disease was refractory, from a patient treated with antithyroid drugs. These receptors came from a female donor with Graves disease.

This chain connects TRBV24-1 to TRBJ1-2; D is ambiguous. The CDR3 totals 21 residues. CDR1 and CDR2 (germline): KGHDR, SFDVKD. The V and J ends lost 1 base and 5 bases respectively, with 31 bases between them. The CDR3 DNA reads TGTGCCACCAGTGATTTTCGGGCCTATCTGGGCCGGGATACATTAGGGTATGGCTACACCTTC. Its translation: CATSDFRAYLGRDTLGYGYTF.

In its sample, this clonotype was seen a few times. This chain links TRBV6-2 or TRBV6-3 with TRBJ1-4, with D hard to call. CDR1 and CDR2 from the germline V gene are MNHEY and SVGEGT. This CDR3 spans 13 amino acids. Trimming pared 8 bases from V and 5 bases from J, leaving 12 bases between. DNA of the CDR3: TGTGCCAGCGCCGGCAGGAAGAATGAAAAACTGTTTTTT. Protein: CASAGRKNEKLFF.

Concerning this clonotype: A much larger clone sits a single nucleotide away, making a read error possible. The CDR3 region is CASSLVRTDPYEQYF. As DNA, the CDR3 is TGCGCCAGCAGCTTGGTGCGGACCGACCCCTACGAGCAGTACTTC. The chain joins TRBV5-1 to TRBJ2-7; D call uncertain. V was trimmed by 0 bases and J by 2 bases, leaving 12 bases between them. CDR1 is SGHRS, CDR2 YFSETQ, per germline. This CDR3 has 15 residues.

The rearrangement joins TRBV7-6 to TRBJ2-3; D possibly corresponds to TRBD1 (6 bases). CDR1 is SGHVS, CDR2 FNYEAQ, per germline. The ends were cut back, 2 bases at V and 6 bases at J, with 21 bases in the middle. The CDR3 consists of 17 residues. The CDR3 region is CASSLPYRERGKDTQYF. CDR3 in DNA: TGTGCCAGCAGCTTACCCTACAGGGAAAGGGGCAAGGATACGCAGTATTTT. Full variable domain (outside the CDR3, taken from reference TRBV7-6 and TRBJ2-3): GAGVSQSPRYKVTKRGQDVALRCDPISGHVSLYWYRQALGQGPEFLTYFNYEAQQDKSGLPNDRFSAERPEGSISTLTIQRTEQRDSAMYRCASSLPYRERGKDTQYFGPGTRLTVL.

V is TRBV7-2 and J is TRBJ1-5, with D unclear. Germline assignment: CDR1 SGHTA and CDR2 FQGNSA. V was shortened by 2 bases and J by 0 bases, with 14 bases between the two germline ends. CDR3 size: 17 residues. CDR3 sequence: CASSLSAGVYSNQPQHF. As DNA, the CDR3 is TGTGCCAGCAGCTTAAGTGCGGGCGTCTATAGCAATCAGCCCCAGCATTTT.

In this sample, this clonotype turned up many times. The chain uses TRBV3-1 and TRBJ1-2; D is possibly TRBD1 (6 bases). Between the trimmed V and J ends, which lost 5 bases and 7 bases, there was a span of 11 bases. Germline loops: CDR1 LGHDT, CDR2 YNNKEL (reference sequence). There are 12 residues in the CDR3. CDR3 in amino acids: CASSTGTLGYTF. The CDR3 DNA reads as TGTGCCAGCAGCACCGGGACACTTGGCTACACCTTC.

V is TRBV5-1 and J is TRBJ2-7; 7 bases are shared with TRBD2. Trimming at V came to 5 bases and at J to 3 bases, leaving 14 bases not matched to a gene. The CDR3 is 16 residues long. Germline V CDR1 and CDR2: SGHRS, YFSETQ. CDR3 sequence reads: CASSYRGGEGYYEQYF. The CDR3 coding sequence is TGCGCCAGCAGTTACCGCGGGGGAGAGGGGTACTACGAGCAGTACTTC.

This clonotype occurred many times. The J gene is TRBJ1-4, the V gene TRBV6-2 or TRBV6-3; no definite D call. Looked up from germline, CDR1 is MNHEY and CDR2 is SVGEGT. V was shortened by 0 bases and J by 7 bases, with 6 bases between the two germline ends. This CDR3 comprises 13 residues. The CDR3 protein is CASSYSNFEKLFF. The CDR3 region has the DNA TGTGCCAGCAGTTACTCTAACTTTGAAAAACTGTTTTTT.

Concerning this clonotype: No conserved phenylalanine or tryptophan is present at the end of the CDR3, so a read error is the likely explanation. This chain links TRBV28 with TRBJ2-7; tentative D call: TRBD1 (5 bases). Germline CDR1 is MDHEN and CDR2 is SYDVKM. Trimming stripped 6 bases from V and 6 bases from J, with 12 bases between. The CDR3 length is 12 residues. In DNA form, the CDR3 reads TGTGCCAGCAGCCCCGACAGAGGCGAGCAGTACCTC. Translation gives CASSPDRGEQYL.

This clonotype was seen many times. The chain is built from TRBV27 and TRBJ1-5; D gene uncertain. CDR1 is MNHEY and CDR2 is SMNVEV in the germline V gene (reference sequence). This CDR3 comprises 13 residues. Deletions cut 3 bases from V and 5 bases from J, with 8 bases between. The CDR3 loop is CASSFGEYQPQHF. CDR3 DNA: TGTGCCAGCAGTTTTGGAGAATATCAGCCCCAGCATTTT.

This clonotype is a singleton in its sample. This chain links TRBV7-2 with TRBJ2-7; 7 nucleotides align to TRBD2. Germline CDR1 SGHTA, CDR2 FQGNSA. The V and J ends lost 3 bases and 0 bases, in that order; junction bases with no gene match: 14. This CDR3 is 18 amino acids long. CDR3 region: CASSFVGSSGASSYEQYF. The CDR3 coding sequence is TGTGCCAGCAGCTTTGTCGGGTCTAGCGGCGCAAGCTCCTACGAGCAGTACTTC.

This clonotype occurred a few times. The J gene is TRBJ1-1, the V gene TRBV29-1; the match to TRBD1 covers 8 bases. V lost 6 bases and J lost 4; bases outside the gene matches: 4. CDR3 length: 12 residues. Germline CDR1 and CDR2: SQVTM and ANQGSEA. CDR3 in amino acids: CSVGTGGTEAFF. The CDR3 nucleotides are TGCAGCGTGGGCACAGGGGGCACTGAAGCTTTCTTT.

As concerns this clonotype: It differs at one base from a far larger clone, so likely a read error. This rearrangement joins TRBV7-2 to TRBJ2-5; D unclear. Trimming removed 3 bases from V and 4 bases from J, with 9 bases in between. This CDR3 is built from 13 residues. Germline assignment: CDR1 SGHTA and CDR2 FQGNSA. CDR3 in amino acids: CASSFRVSETQYF. The CDR3 nucleotides are TGTGCCAGCAGCTTTCGAGTTTCAGAGACCCAGTACTTC.